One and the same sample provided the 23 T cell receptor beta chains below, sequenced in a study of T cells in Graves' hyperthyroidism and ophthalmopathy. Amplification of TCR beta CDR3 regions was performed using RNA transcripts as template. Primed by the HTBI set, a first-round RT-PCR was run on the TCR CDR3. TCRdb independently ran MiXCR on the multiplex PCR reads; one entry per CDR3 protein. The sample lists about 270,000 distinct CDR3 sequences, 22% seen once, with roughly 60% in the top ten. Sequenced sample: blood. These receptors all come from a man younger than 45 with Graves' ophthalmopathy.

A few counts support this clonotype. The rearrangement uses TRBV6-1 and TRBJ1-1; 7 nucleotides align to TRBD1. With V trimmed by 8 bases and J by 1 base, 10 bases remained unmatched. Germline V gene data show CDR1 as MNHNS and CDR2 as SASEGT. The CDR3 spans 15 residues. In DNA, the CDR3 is TGTGCCAGCTCCACTACGGACAGGCAGAACACTGAAGCTTTCTTT. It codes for CASSTTDRQNTEAFF.

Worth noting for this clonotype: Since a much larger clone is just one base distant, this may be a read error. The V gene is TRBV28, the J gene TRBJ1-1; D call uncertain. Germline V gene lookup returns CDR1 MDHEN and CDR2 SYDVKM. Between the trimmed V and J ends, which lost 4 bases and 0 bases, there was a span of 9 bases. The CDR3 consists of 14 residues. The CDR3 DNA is TGTGCCAGCAGTTGGACGGATATGAACACTGAAGCTTTCTTT. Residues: CASSWTDMNTEAFF.

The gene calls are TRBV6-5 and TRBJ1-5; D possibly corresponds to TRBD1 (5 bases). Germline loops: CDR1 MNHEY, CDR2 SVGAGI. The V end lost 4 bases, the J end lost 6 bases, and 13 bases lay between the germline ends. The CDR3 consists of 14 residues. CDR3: CASSSGVGTQPQHF. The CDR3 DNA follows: TGTGCCAGCAGTTCTGGGGTGGGGACTCAGCCCCAGCATTTT.

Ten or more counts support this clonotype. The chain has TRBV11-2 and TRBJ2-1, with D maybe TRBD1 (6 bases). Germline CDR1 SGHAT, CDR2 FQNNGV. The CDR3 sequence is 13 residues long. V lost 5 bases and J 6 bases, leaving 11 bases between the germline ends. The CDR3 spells CASSADSLNEQFF. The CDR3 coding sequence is TGTGCCAGCAGCGCGGACAGTCTCAATGAGCAGTTCTTC. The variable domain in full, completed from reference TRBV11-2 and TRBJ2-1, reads EAGVAQSPRYKIIEKRQSVAFWCNPISGHATLYWYQQILGQGPKLLIQFQNNGVVDDSQLPKDRFSAERLKGVDSTLKIQPAKLEDSAVYLCASSADSLNEQFFGPGTRLTVL.

The CDR3 DNA reads TGTGCCAGCAGCTGGGGGACTAGCGGCCTCACAGATACGCAGTATTTT. Its translation: CASSWGTSGLTDTQYF. V usage is TRBV13 and J usage is TRBJ2-3, with TRBD2 identical over 11 bases. Trimming took 4 bases from V and 2 from J; bases not matched to a gene: 5. The CDR3 length is 16 residues. Germline V lookup: CDR1 PRHDT, CDR2 FYEKMQ (reference sequence).

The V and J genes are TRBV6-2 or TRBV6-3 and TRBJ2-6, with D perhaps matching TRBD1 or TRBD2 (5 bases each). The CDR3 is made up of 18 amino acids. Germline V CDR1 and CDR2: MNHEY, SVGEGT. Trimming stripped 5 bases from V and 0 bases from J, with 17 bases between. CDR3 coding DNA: TGTGCCAGCAGTCCCTGGGACGGTCGTCGCTCTGGGGCCAACGTCCTGACTTTC. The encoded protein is CASSPWDGRRSGANVLTF.

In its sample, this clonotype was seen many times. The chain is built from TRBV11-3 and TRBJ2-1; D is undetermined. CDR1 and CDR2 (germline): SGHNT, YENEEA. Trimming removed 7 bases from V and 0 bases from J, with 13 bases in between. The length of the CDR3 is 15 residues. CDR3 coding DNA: TGTGCCAGCACCAAACCACCCCACTCCTACAATGAGCAGTTCTTC. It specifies CASTKPPHSYNEQFF. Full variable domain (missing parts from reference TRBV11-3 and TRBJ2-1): EAGVVQSPRYKIIEKKQPVAFWCNPISGHNTLYWYLQNLGQGPELLIRYENEEAVDDSQLPKDRFSAERLKGVDSTLKIQPAELGDSAVYLCASTKPPHSYNEQFFGPGTRLTVL.

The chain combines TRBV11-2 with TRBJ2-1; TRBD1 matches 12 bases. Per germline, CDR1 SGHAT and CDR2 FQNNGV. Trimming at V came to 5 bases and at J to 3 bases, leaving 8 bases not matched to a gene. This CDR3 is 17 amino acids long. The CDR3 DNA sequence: TGTGCCAGCAGCGCGGGACAGGGGGCAACGCTCTACAATGAGCAGTTCTTC. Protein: CASSAGQGATLYNEQFF.

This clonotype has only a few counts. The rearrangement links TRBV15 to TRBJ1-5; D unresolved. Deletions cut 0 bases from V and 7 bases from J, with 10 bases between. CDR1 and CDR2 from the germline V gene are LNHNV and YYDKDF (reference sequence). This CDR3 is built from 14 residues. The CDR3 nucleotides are TGTGCCACCAGCAGAGATCTTGCGGGACAGCCCCAGCATTTT. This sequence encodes CATSRDLAGQPQHF.

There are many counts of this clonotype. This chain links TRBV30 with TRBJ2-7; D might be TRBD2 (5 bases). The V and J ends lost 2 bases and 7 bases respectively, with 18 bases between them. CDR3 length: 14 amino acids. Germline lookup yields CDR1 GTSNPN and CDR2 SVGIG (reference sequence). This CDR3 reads CAWSRGVGFLEQYF. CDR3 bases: TGTGCCTGGAGTCGGGGTGTGGGGTTTCTGGAGCAGTACTTC.

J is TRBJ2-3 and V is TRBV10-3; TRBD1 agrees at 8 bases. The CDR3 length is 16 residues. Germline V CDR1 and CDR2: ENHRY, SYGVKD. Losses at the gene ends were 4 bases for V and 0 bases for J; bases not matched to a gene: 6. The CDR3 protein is CAISGSNRGSTDTQYF. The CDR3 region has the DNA TGTGCCATCAGTGGATCGAACAGGGGGAGCACAGATACGCAGTATTTT.

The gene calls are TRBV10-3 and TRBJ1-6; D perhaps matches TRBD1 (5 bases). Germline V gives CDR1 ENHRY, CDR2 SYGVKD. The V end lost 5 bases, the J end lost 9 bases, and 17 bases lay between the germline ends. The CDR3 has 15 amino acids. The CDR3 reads CAISKGPDRGSPLHF. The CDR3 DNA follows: TGTGCCATCAGTAAGGGGCCAGACCGGGGTTCACCCCTCCACTTT.

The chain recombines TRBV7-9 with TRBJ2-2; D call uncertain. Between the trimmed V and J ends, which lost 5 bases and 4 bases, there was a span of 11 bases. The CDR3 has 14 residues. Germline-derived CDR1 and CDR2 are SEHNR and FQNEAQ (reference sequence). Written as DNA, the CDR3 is TGTGCCAGCAGCCCCTTCCTAGTCACCGGGGAGCTGTTTTTT. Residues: CASSPFLVTGELFF.

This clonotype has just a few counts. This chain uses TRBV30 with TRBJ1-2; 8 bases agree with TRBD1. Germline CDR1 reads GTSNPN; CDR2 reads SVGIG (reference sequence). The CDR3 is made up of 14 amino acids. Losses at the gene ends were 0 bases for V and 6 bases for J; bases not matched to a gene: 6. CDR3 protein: CAWSVDRGLHGYTF. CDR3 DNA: TGTGCCTGGAGTGTTGACAGGGGACTTCATGGCTACACCTTC.

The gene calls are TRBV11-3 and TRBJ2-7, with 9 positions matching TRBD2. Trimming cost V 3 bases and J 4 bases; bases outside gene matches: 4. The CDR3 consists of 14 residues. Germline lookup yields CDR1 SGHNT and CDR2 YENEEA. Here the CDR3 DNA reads TGTGCCAGCAGCTTCGGAGCGGGAGGATACGAGCAGTACTTC. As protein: CASSFGAGGYEQYF. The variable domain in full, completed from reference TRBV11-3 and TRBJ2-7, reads EAGVVQSPRYKIIEKKQPVAFWCNPISGHNTLYWYLQNLGQGPELLIRYENEEAVDDSQLPKDRFSAERLKGVDSTLKIQPAELGDSAVYLCASSFGAGGYEQYFGPGTRLTVT.

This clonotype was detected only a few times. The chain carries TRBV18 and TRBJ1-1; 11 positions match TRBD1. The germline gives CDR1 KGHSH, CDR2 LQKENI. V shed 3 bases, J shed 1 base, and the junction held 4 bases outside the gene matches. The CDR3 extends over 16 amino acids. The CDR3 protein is CASSPGQGAPNTEAFF. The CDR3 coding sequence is TGTGCCAGCTCACCTGGACAGGGGGCGCCGAACACTGAAGCTTTCTTT.

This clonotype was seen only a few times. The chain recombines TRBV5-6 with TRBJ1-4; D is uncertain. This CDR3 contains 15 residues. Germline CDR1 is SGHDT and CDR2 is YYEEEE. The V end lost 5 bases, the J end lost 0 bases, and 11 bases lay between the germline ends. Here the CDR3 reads CASSFVEATNEKLFF. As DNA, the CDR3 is TGTGCCAGCAGTTTTGTAGAAGCAACTAATGAAAAACTGTTTTTT.

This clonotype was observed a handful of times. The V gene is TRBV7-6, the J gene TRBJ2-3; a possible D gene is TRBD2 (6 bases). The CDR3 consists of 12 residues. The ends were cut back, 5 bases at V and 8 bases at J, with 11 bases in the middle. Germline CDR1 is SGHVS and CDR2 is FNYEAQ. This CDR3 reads CASSGLTATQYF. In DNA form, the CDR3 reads TGTGCCAGCAGCGGACTAACGGCTACGCAGTATTTT.

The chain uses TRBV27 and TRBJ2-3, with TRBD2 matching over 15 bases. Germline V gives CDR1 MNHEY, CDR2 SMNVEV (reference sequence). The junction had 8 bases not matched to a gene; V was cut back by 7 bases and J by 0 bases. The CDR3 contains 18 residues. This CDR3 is CASTPGLAGGPSTDTQYF. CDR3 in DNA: TGTGCCAGCACCCCCGGACTAGCGGGAGGGCCGAGCACAGATACGCAGTATTTT.

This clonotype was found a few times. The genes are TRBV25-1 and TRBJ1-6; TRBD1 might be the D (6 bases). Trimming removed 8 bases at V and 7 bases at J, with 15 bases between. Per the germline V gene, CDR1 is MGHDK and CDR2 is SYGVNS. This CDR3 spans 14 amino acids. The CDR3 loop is CASCRGGENSPLHF. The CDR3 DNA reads TGTGCCAGCTGCCGGGGGGGCGAAAATTCACCCCTCCACTTT.

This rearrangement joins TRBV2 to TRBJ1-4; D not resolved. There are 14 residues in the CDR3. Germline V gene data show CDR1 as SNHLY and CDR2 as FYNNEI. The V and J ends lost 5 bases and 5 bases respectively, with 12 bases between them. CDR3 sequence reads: CASSRVRTNEKLFF. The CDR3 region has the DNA TGTGCCAGCAGTCGAGTCAGAACAAATGAAAAACTGTTTTTT.

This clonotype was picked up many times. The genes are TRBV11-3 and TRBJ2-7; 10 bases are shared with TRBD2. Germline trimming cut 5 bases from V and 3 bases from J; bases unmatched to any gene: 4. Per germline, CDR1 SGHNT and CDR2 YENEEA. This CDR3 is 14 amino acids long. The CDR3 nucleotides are TGTGCCAGCAGCCGGACTAGCGGTAACTACGAGCAGTACTTC. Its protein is CASSRTSGNYEQYF.

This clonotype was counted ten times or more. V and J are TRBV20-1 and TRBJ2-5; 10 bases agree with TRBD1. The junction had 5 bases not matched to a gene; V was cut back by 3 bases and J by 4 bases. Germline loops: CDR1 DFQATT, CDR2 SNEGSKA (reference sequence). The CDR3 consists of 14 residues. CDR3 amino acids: CSASRDRGRETQYF. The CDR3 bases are TGCAGTGCTAGTCGCGACAGGGGGCGAGAGACCCAGTACTTC.